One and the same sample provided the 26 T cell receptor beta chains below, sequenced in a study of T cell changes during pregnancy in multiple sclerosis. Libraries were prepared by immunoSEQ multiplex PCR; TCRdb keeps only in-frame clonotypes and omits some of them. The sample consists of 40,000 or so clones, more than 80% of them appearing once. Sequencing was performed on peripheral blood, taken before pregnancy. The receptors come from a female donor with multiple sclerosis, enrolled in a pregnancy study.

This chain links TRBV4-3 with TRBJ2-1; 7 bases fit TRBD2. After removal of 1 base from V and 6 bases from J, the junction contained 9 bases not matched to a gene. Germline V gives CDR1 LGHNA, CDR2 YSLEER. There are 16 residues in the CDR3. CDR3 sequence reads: CASSQAEGGPGNEQFF. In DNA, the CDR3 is TGCGCCAGCAGCCAAGCTGAGGGAGGGCCGGGCAATGAGCAGTTCTTC.

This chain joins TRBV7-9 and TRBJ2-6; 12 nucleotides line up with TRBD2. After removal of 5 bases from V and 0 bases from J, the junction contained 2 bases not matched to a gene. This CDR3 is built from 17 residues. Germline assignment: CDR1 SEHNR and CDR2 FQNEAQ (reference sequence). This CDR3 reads CASSTTSGSSGANVLTF. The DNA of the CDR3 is TGTGCCAGCAGCACGACTAGCGGGAGCTCTGGGGCCAACGTCCTGACTTTC.

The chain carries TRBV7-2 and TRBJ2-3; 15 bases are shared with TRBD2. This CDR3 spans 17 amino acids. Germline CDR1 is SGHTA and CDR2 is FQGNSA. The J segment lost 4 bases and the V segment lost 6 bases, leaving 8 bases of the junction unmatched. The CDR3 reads CASRRTSGRVRADTQYF. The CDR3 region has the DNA TGTGCCAGCAGGCGGACTAGCGGGAGGGTGCGGGCAGATACGCAGTATTTT.

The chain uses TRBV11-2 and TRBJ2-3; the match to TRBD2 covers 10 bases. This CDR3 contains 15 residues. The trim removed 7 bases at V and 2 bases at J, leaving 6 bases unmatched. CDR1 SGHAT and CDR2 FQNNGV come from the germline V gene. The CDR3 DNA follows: TGTGCCAGCACCCTAAGCGGGAGGGTCACAGATACGCAGTATTTT. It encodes CASTLSGRVTDTQYF.

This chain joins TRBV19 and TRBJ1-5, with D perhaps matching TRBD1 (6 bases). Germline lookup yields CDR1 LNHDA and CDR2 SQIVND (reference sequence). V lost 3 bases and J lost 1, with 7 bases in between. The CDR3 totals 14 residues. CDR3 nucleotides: TGTGCCAGTAGTATCGGACAGAGCAATCAGCCCCAGCATTTT. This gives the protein CASSIGQSNQPQHF.

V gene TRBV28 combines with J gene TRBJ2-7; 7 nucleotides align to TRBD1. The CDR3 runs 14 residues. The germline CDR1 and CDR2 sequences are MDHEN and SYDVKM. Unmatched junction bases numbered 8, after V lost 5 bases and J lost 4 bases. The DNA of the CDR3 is TGTGCCAGCAGTCCTGGGACAGTAGGATACGAGCAGTACTTC. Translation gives CASSPGTVGYEQYF.

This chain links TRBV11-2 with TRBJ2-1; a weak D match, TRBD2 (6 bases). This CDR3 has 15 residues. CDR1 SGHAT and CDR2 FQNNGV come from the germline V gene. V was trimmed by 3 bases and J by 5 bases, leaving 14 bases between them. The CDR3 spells CASSFRTTLNNEQFF. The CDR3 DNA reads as TGTGCCAGCAGCTTTAGGACTACCTTGAACAATGAGCAGTTCTTC.

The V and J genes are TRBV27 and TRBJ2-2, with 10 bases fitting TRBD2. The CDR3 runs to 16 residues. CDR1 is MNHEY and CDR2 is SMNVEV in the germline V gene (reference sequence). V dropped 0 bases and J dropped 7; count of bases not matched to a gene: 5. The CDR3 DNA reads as TGTGCCAGCAGTTTATCAGCGGGAGGGCCGAACGGGGAGCTGTTTTTT. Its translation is CASSLSAGGPNGELFF.

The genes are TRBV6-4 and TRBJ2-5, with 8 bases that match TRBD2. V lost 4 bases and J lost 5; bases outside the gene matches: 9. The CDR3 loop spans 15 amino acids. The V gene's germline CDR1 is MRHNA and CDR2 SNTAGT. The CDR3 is CASSVLCGRHETQYF. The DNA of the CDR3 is TGTGCCAGCAGTGTTCTTTGCGGGAGGCACGAGACCCAGTACTTC.

CDR3 region: CASSLGTTQETQYF. The CDR3 DNA reads TGTGCCAGCAGTCTGGGGACTACACAAGAGACCCAGTACTTC. This chain joins TRBV28 and TRBJ2-5, with 7 bases matching TRBD2. The CDR3 has 14 residues. Germline lookup yields CDR1 MDHEN and CDR2 SYDVKM. J was trimmed by 2 bases and V by 5 bases; bases with no gene match: 5.

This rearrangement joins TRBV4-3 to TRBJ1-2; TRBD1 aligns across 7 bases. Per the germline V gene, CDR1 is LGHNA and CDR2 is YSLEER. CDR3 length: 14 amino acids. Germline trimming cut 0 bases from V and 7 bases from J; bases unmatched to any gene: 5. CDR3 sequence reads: CASSQETGLGGYTF. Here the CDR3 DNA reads TGCGCCAGCAGCCAAGAGACAGGGCTTGGTGGCTACACCTTC.

The CDR3: CASSVGLRAYNEQFF. CDR3 sequence (DNA): TGTGCCAGCAGCGTAGGATTGAGGGCGTACAATGAGCAGTTCTTC. The chain links TRBV9 to TRBJ2-1, with D maybe TRBD2 (5 bases). The CDR3 is 15 amino acids. V was clipped by 0 bases and J by 4 bases, with 11 bases between them. In germline, CDR1 is SGDLS, CDR2 YYNGEE.

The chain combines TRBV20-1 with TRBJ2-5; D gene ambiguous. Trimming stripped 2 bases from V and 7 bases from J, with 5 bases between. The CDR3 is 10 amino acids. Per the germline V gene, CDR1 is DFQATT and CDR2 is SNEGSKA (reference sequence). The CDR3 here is CSARFGTQYF. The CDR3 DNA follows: TGCAGTGCTAGATTCGGGACCCAGTACTTC.

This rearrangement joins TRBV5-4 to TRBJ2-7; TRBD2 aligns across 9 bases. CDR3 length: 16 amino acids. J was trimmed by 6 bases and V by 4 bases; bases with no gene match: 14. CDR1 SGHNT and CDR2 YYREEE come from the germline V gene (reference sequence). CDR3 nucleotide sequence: TGTGCCAGCAGCCCCCGGTCGGGACTAGCTCAGGGCGAGCAGTACTTC. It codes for CASSPRSGLAQGEQYF.

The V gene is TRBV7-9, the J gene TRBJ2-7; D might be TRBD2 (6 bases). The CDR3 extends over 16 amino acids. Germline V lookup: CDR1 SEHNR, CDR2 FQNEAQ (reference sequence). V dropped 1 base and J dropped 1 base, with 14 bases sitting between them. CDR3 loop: CASSLGGPAGSYEQYF. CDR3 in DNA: TGTGCCAGCAGCTTAGGAGGGCCTGCGGGATCCTACGAGCAGTACTTC.

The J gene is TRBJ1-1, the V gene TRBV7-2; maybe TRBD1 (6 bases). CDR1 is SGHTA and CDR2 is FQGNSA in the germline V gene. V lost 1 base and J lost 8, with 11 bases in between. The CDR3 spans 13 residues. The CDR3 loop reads CASSLVSRGEAFF. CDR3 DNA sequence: TGTGCCAGCAGCTTAGTATCCAGGGGAGAAGCTTTCTTT.

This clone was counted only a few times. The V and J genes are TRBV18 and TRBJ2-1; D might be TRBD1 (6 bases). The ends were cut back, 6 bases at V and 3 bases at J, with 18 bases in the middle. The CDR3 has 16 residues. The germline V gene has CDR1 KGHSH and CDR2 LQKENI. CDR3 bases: TGTGCCAGCTCCGAACAACAGGGTGTTCTCTACAATGAGCAGTTCTTC. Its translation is CASSEQQGVLYNEQFF.

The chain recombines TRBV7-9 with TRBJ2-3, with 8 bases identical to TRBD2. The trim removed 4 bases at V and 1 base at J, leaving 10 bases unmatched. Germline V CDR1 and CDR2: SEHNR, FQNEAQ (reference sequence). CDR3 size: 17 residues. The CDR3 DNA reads TGTGCCAGCAGCTCCCGAATTTATAGCGGGGGCACAGATACGCAGTATTTT. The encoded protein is CASSSRIYSGGTDTQYF.

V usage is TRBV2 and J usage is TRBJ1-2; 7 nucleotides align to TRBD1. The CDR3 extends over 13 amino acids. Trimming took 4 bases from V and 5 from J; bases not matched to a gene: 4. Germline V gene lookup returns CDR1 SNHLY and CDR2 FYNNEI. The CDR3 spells CASSGTGAYGYTF. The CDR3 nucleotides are TGTGCCAGCAGTGGGACAGGCGCTTATGGCTACACCTTC.

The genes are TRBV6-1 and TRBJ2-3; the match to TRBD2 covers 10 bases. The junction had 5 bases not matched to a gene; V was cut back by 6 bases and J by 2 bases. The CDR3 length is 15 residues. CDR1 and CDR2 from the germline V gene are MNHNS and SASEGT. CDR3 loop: CASRQLAGHTDTQYF. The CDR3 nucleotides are TGTGCCAGCAGACAACTAGCGGGGCACACAGATACGCAGTATTTT.

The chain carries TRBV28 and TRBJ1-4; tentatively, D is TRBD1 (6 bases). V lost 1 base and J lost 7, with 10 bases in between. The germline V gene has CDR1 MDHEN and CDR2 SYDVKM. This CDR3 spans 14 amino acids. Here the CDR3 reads CASSLSGAGEKLFF. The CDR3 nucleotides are TGTGCCAGCAGTTTATCAGGGGCCGGTGAAAAACTGTTTTTT.

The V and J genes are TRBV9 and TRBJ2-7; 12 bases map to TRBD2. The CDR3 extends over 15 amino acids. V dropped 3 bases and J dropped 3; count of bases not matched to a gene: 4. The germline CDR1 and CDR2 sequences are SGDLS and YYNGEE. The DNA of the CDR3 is TGTGCCAGCAGCGACTCGACTAGCGGGAGCTACGAGCAGTACTTC. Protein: CASSDSTSGSYEQYF.

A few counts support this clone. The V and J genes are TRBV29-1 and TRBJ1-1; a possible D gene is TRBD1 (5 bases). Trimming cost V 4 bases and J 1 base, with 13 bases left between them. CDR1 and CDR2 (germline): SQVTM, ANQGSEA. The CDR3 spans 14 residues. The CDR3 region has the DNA TGCAGCGTTGCCAGGGTAGGGGCGAACACTGAAGCTTTCTTT. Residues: CSVARVGANTEAFF.

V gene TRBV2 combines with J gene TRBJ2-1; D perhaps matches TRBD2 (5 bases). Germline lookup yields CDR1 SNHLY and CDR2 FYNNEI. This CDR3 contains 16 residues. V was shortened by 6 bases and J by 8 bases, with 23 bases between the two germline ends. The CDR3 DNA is TGTGCCAGCAGCGAGGACTTATCTGGGTATACGGATGAGCAGTTCTTC. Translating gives CASSEDLSGYTDEQFF.

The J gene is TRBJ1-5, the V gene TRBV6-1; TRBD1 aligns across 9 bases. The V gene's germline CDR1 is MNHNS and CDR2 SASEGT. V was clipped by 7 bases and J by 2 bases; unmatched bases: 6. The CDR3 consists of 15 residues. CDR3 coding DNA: TGTGCCAGCAAGACAGGGGGTCTGGGCAATCAGCCCCAGCATTTT. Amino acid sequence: CASKTGGLGNQPQHF.

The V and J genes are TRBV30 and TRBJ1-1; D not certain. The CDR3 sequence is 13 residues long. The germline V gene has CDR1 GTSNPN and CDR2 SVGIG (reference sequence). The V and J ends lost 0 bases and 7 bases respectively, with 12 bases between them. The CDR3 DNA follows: TGTGCCTGGAGTGTAAGAGGGCAAAGTGAAGCTTTCTTT. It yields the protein CAWSVRGQSEAFF.